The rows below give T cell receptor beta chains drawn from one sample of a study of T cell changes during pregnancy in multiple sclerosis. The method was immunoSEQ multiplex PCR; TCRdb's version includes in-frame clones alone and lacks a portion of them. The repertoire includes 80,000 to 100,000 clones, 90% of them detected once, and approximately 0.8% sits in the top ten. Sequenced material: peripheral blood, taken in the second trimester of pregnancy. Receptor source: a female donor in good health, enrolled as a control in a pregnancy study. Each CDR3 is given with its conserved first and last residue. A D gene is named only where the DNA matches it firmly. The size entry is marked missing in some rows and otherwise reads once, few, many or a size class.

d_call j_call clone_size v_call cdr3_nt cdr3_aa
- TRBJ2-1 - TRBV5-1 TGCGCCAGCAGCTTTATTCGAGATGAGCAGTTCTTC CASSFIRDEQFF
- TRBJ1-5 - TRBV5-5 TGTGCCAGCAGCTTTCTGAGGGATTCAGATCAGCCCCAGCATTTT CASSFLRDSDQPQHF
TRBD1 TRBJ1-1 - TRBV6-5 TGTGCCAGCAGTTTGGGACAGGGCTCCATGAACACTGAAGCTTTCTTT CASSLGQGSMNTEAFF
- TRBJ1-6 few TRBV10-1 TGCGCCACCATCGGGACTTTCGATAATTCACCCCTCCACTTT CATIGTFDNSPLHF
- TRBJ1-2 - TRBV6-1 TGTGCCAGCAACTCGCTTAACTATGGCTACACCTTC CASNSLNYGYTF
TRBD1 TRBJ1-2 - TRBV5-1 TGCGCCAGCAGCTTAGGGACAGGGTTGGGGAACTATGGCTACACCTTC CASSLGTGLGNYGYTF
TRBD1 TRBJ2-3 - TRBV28 TGTGCCAGCAGTTCTCGGGGACAGGGGTGGACAGATACGCAGTATTTT CASSSRGQGWTDTQYF
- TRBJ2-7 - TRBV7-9 TGTGCCAGCAGCCGAACCGACGGAGGCCCCTACGAGCAGTACTTC CASSRTDGGPYEQYF
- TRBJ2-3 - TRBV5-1 TGCGCCAGCAGCTTGTCCTCTAGAGACACAGATACGCAGTATTTT CASSLSSRDTDTQYF
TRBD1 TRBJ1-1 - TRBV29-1 TGCAGTTTTGACAGGGGGAACACTGAAGCTTTCTTT CSFDRGNTEAFF
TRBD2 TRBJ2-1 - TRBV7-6 TGTGCCAGCAGCCCCGGGACTAGCCCCTACAATGAGCAGTTCTTC CASSPGTSPYNEQFF
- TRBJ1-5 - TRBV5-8 TGTGCCAGCAGCTTGGGGACAGCCCTTAATCAGCCCCAGCATTTT CASSLGTALNQPQHF
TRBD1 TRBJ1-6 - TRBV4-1 TGCGCCAGCAGCCAAGCCCAGGGGGCAGGTAATTCACCCCTCCACTTT CASSQAQGAGNSPLHF
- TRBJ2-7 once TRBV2 TGTGCCAGCGGTATGGACAGCACCTACGAGCAGTACTTC CASGMDSTYEQYF
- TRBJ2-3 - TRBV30 TGTGCCTGGAGTGGCGAGTTTCCGGATACGCAGTATTTT CAWSGEFPDTQYF
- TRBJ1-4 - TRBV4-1 TGCGCCAGCAGCCAAGAGTGGCATGAAAAACTGTTTTTT CASSQEWHEKLFF
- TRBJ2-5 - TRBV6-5 TGTGCCAGCAGTCGCAGACAGCAAGAGACCCAGTACTTC CASSRRQQETQYF
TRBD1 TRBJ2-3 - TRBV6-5 TGTGCCAGCAGTTACCCGGGACAGGGAATACTAATTTTT CASSYPGQGILIF
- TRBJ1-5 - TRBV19 TGTGCCAGTAGGTGGGGGGCCGGGGGGTATAGCAATCAGCCCCAGCATTTT CASRWGAGGYSNQPQHF
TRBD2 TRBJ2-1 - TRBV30 TGTGCCTGGAGCCCGCGGCGGGAGCCGGCTGTTTCGGCCTACAATGAGCAGTTCTTC CAWSPRREPAVSAYNEQFF
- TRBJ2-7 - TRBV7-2 TGTGCCAGCAGCCAAGCTACAGGACAACAATACGAGCAGTACTTC CASSQATGQQYEQYF
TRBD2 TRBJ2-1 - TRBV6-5 TGTGCCAGCAGTTACTTGGCTAGCGGGTTAGGGAATGAGCAGTTCTTC CASSYLASGLGNEQFF
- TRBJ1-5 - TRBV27 TGTGCCAGCGGATCAGAGGCTTACAATCAGCCCCAGCATTTT CASGSEAYNQPQHF
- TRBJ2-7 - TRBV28 TGTGCCAGCAGTTGGGGGCCTCAGGGCGAGCAGTACTTC CASSWGPQGEQYF
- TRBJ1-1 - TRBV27 TGTGCCAGCAGCTCGTCAATTCTCGGTGAAGCTTTCTTT CASSSSILGEAFF
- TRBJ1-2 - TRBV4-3 TGCGCCAGCAGCCCGGACAGTCGACCTCTGGGCTACACCTTC CASSPDSRPLGYTF
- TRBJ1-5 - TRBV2 TGTGCCAGCAGGTCCCGCGACAATCAGCCCCAGCATTTT CASRSRDNQPQHF
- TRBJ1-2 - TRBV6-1 TGTGCCAGCAGGCCCTCGGGGGTTAGTGATGGCTACACCTTC CASRPSGVSDGYTF
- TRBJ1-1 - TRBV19 TGTGCCAGTAGTTTGACAGGTCGCGAAGCTTTCTTT CASSLTGREAFF
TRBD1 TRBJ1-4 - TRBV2 TGTGCCAGCGGGACAGGGGAGAATTCCGAAAAACTGTTTTTT CASGTGENSEKLFF
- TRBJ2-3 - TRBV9 TGTGCCAGCAGCGGGAGTGAGCGGGCCCCGCCAGATACGCAGTATTTT CASSGSERAPPDTQYF
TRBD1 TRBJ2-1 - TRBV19 TGTGCCAGTAGTATGGATGGACAGGGGGATGAGCAGTTCTTC CASSMDGQGDEQFF
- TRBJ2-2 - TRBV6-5 TGTGCCAGCAGTTATACTGCGAACACCGGGGAGCTGTTTTTT CASSYTANTGELFF
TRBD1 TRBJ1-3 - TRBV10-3 TGTGCCATCAGTGAGTACAGGGGGCAAGGAAACACCATATATTTT CAISEYRGQGNTIYF
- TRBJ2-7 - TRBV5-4 TGTGCCAGCAGCTTGGATTCCCTCTACGAGCAGTACTTC CASSLDSLYEQYF
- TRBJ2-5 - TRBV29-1 TGCAGCGTTCGGGTAGCGAGAGGTTCAGAGACCCAGTACTTC CSVRVARGSETQYF
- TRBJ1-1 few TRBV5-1 TGCGCCAGCAGCTTCGGTCCATCGAACACTGAAGCTTTCTTT CASSFGPSNTEAFF
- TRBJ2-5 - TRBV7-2 TGTGCCAGCAGCTTAGGGGGCCAGACCCAGTACTTC CASSLGGQTQYF
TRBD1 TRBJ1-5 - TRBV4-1 TGCGCCAGCAGCCTTTCACCGGGACAGGGAAATCAGCCCCAGCATTTT CASSLSPGQGNQPQHF
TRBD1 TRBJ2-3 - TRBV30 TGTGCCTCCCTGCGAGGGGGCCGCCGCACAGATACGCAGTATTTT CASLRGGRRTDTQYF